A selection of T cell receptor beta chains follows, all from one sample in a study of cytomegalovirus exposure and HLA in healthy donors. The table came from immunoSEQ multiplex PCR; TCRdb's copy has only in-frame clones and leaves some out. The sample consists of about 200,000 clones, 60% to 80% of them appearing once. What was sequenced was PBMCs. The source of these receptors is a man younger than 35 in good health and CMV-seronegative. CDR3s include the opening cysteine and the closing phenylalanine or tryptophan. The D gene is left open where the match is weak. Size values are once, few and many counts, or a class for expanded clones, and some rows have none.

J gene: TRBJ2-3; D gene: TRBD2; V gene: TRBV4-1; clone size: once; CDR3 protein: CASSRREDSTDTQYF; CDR3 DNA: TGCGCCAGCAGCCGTCGGGAGGATAGCACAGATACGCAGTATTTT
J gene: TRBJ1-3; D gene: -; V gene: TRBV6-1; clone size: few; CDR3 protein: CASSAGHGENTIYF; CDR3 DNA: TGTGCCAGCAGTGCCGGACACGGAGAAAACACCATATATTTT
J gene: TRBJ2-1; D gene: -; V gene: TRBV9; clone size: -; CDR3 protein: CASSVESSGQPYNEQFF; CDR3 DNA: TGTGCCAGCAGCGTAGAAAGTTCAGGACAACCCTACAATGAGCAGTTCTTC
J gene: TRBJ2-7; D gene: TRBD1; V gene: TRBV7-8; clone size: -; CDR3 protein: CASSSDRGSYEQYF; CDR3 DNA: TGTGCCAGCAGCTCGGACAGGGGCTCCTACGAGCAGTACTTC
J gene: TRBJ1-5; D gene: -; V gene: TRBV28; clone size: few; CDR3 protein: CASSAAPREGGNQPQHF; CDR3 DNA: TGTGCCAGCAGTGCCGCGCCCAGGGAGGGAGGCAATCAGCCCCAGCATTTT
J gene: TRBJ1-4; D gene: TRBD1; V gene: TRBV7-2; clone size: -; CDR3 protein: CASQVNRGFNEKLFF; CDR3 DNA: TGTGCCAGCCAAGTCAACAGGGGGTTTAATGAAAAACTGTTTTTT
J gene: TRBJ2-7; D gene: -; V gene: TRBV29-1; clone size: -; CDR3 protein: CSVVASTYEQYF; CDR3 DNA: TGCAGCGTTGTAGCCAGCACCTACGAGCAGTACTTC
J gene: TRBJ1-6; D gene: -; V gene: TRBV2; clone size: -; CDR3 protein: CASSAGGGNNSPLHF; CDR3 DNA: TGTGCCAGCAGTGCCGGAGGTGGAAATAATTCACCCCTCCACTTT
J gene: TRBJ1-1; D gene: -; V gene: TRBV4-1; clone size: -; CDR3 protein: CASSPTGFNTEAFF; CDR3 DNA: TGCGCCAGCAGTCCAACAGGGTTCAACACTGAAGCTTTCTTT
J gene: TRBJ1-6; D gene: -; V gene: TRBV6-5; clone size: -; CDR3 protein: CASSPLAGRNSPLHF; CDR3 DNA: TGTGCCAGCAGTCCCCTGGCAGGCAGAAATTCACCCCTCCACTTT
J gene: TRBJ2-3; D gene: TRBD2; V gene: TRBV9; clone size: -; CDR3 protein: CASSVDAGEGNTQYF; CDR3 DNA: TGTGCCAGCAGCGTAGATGCGGGAGAGGGTAATACGCAGTATTTT
J gene: TRBJ2-2; D gene: -; V gene: TRBV7-9; clone size: -; CDR3 protein: CASSLAGLAGELFF; CDR3 DNA: TGTGCCAGCAGCTTAGCGGGGCTAGCCGGGGAGCTGTTTTTT
J gene: TRBJ1-1; D gene: -; V gene: TRBV2; clone size: -; CDR3 protein: CASSPQGPAFF; CDR3 DNA: TGTGCCAGCAGTCCTCAGGGGCCCGCTTTCTTT
J gene: TRBJ2-7; D gene: TRBD1; V gene: TRBV7-6; clone size: -; CDR3 protein: CASSNRTGMRSYEQYF; CDR3 DNA: TGTGCCAGCAGCAACCGGACAGGGATGAGGTCCTACGAGCAGTACTTC
J gene: TRBJ1-2; D gene: -; V gene: TRBV30; clone size: -; CDR3 protein: CAWTRNPGVSSYGYTF; CDR3 DNA: TGTGCCTGGACCAGAAACCCCGGGGTGAGCAGCTATGGCTACACCTTC
J gene: TRBJ2-5; D gene: TRBD1; V gene: TRBV11-2; clone size: -; CDR3 protein: CASSLGVGTGGEETQYF; CDR3 DNA: TGTGCCAGCAGCTTAGGAGTCGGGACAGGGGGCGAAGAGACCCAGTACTTC
J gene: TRBJ2-3; D gene: -; V gene: TRBV6-5; clone size: -; CDR3 protein: CASSYSTGTSTDTQYF; CDR3 DNA: TGTGCCAGCAGTTACTCTACCGGGACTAGCACAGATACGCAGTATTTT
J gene: TRBJ2-3; D gene: TRBD2; V gene: TRBV19; clone size: -; CDR3 protein: CASSISVLAGGSTDTQYF; CDR3 DNA: TGTGCCAGTAGTATAAGTGTCCTAGCGGGGGGTAGCACAGATACGCAGTATTTT
J gene: TRBJ2-5; D gene: TRBD2; V gene: TRBV5-6; clone size: -; CDR3 protein: CASSLGASGGASRYF; CDR3 DNA: TGTGCCAGCAGCTTGGGGGCTAGCGGGGGGGCCTCGCGGTACTTC
J gene: TRBJ1-5; D gene: -; V gene: TRBV28; clone size: once; CDR3 protein: CATRESNQPQHF; CDR3 DNA: TGTGCCACCCGGGAGAGCAATCAGCCCCAGCATTTT
J gene: TRBJ1-2; D gene: -; V gene: TRBV30; clone size: -; CDR3 protein: CACLQGIYGYTF; CDR3 DNA: TGTGCCTGCCTTCAGGGGATCTATGGCTACACCTTC
J gene: TRBJ2-5; D gene: TRBD1; V gene: TRBV11-1; clone size: -; CDR3 protein: CASSPGQGGRETQYF; CDR3 DNA: TGTGCCAGCAGCCCGGGACAGGGAGGGCGAGAGACCCAGTACTTC
J gene: TRBJ1-1; D gene: -; V gene: TRBV4-3; clone size: -; CDR3 protein: CASSHGLGNTEAFF; CDR3 DNA: TGCGCCAGCAGCCACGGGTTGGGGAACACTGAAGCTTTCTTT
J gene: TRBJ1-6; D gene: -; V gene: TRBV2; clone size: -; CDR3 protein: CASSETWSSPLHF; CDR3 DNA: TGTGCCAGCAGTGAAACTTGGAGTTCACCCCTCCACTTT
J gene: TRBJ1-1; D gene: TRBD1; V gene: TRBV2; clone size: -; CDR3 protein: CASSAPGQGWTEAFF; CDR3 DNA: TGTGCCAGCAGCGCACCGGGACAGGGGTGGACTGAAGCTTTCTTT
J gene: TRBJ1-1; D gene: -; V gene: TRBV27; clone size: -; CDR3 protein: CASSSQTNTEAFF; CDR3 DNA: TGTGCCAGCAGTTCCCAGACTAACACTGAAGCTTTCTTT
J gene: TRBJ2-7; D gene: -; V gene: TRBV23-1; clone size: few; CDR3 protein: CASSPTYEQYF; CDR3 DNA: TGCGCCAGCAGCCCCACCTACGAGCAGTACTTC
J gene: TRBJ2-2; D gene: -; V gene: TRBV28; clone size: -; CDR3 protein: CASTQGTGELFF; CDR3 DNA: TGTGCCAGCACTCAGGGTACCGGGGAGCTGTTTTTT
J gene: TRBJ1-1; D gene: -; V gene: TRBV2; clone size: medium-sized; CDR3 protein: CASRREPNTEAFF; CDR3 DNA: TGTGCCAGCAGGCGGGAACCGAACACTGAAGCTTTCTTT
J gene: TRBJ2-7; D gene: TRBD1; V gene: TRBV7-8; clone size: -; CDR3 protein: CASNPTGGQSYEQYF; CDR3 DNA: TGTGCCAGCAACCCAACAGGGGGACAGTCCTACGAGCAGTACTTC
J gene: TRBJ1-5; D gene: -; V gene: TRBV27; clone size: -; CDR3 protein: CPGRGQPQHF; CDR3 DNA: TGCCCTGGTCGCGGGCAGCCCCAGCATTTT
J gene: TRBJ2-7; D gene: TRBD1; V gene: TRBV29-1; clone size: -; CDR3 protein: CSVETGQGTFYEQYF; CDR3 DNA: TGCAGCGTTGAAACGGGACAGGGAACTTTTTACGAGCAGTACTTC
J gene: TRBJ1-4; D gene: -; V gene: TRBV29-1; clone size: -; CDR3 protein: CSVLRVDEKLFF; CDR3 DNA: TGCAGCGTTCTCAGGGTAGATGAAAAACTGTTTTTT
J gene: TRBJ1-2; D gene: -; V gene: TRBV19; clone size: -; CDR3 protein: CASSIEGGYYGYTF; CDR3 DNA: TGTGCCAGTAGTATAGAGGGAGGGTACTATGGCTACACCTTC
J gene: TRBJ1-5; D gene: -; V gene: TRBV11-2; clone size: -; CDR3 protein: CASSLGPGPDQPQHF; CDR3 DNA: TGTGCCAGCAGCTTAGGGCCAGGTCCCGATCAGCCCCAGCATTTT
J gene: TRBJ1-1; D gene: -; V gene: TRBV11-3; clone size: -; CDR3 protein: CASSSYEGVSAEAFF; CDR3 DNA: TGTGCCAGCAGCTCATACGAAGGGGTAAGCGCTGAAGCTTTCTTT
J gene: TRBJ1-4; D gene: TRBD1; V gene: TRBV29-1; clone size: -; CDR3 protein: CSVSSTGINEKLFF; CDR3 DNA: TGCAGCGTTAGTTCGACAGGGATTAATGAAAAACTGTTTTTT
J gene: TRBJ2-5; D gene: -; V gene: TRBV10-3; clone size: -; CDR3 protein: CAISESTRGETQYF; CDR3 DNA: TGTGCCATCAGTGAGTCGACGAGGGGGGAGACCCAGTACTTC
J gene: TRBJ1-2; D gene: -; V gene: TRBV7-3; clone size: -; CDR3 protein: CASSDDRTGYTF; CDR3 DNA: TGTGCCAGCAGTGATGACAGGACAGGCTACACCTTC
J gene: TRBJ1-1; D gene: TRBD1; V gene: TRBV18; clone size: -; CDR3 protein: CASSGTGFNTEAFF; CDR3 DNA: TGTGCCAGCTCAGGGACAGGATTTAACACTGAAGCTTTCTTT
J gene: TRBJ2-5; D gene: TRBD1; V gene: TRBV11-1; clone size: few; CDR3 protein: CASSLTGAEETQYF; CDR3 DNA: TGTGCCAGCAGCTTAACAGGGGCCGAGGAGACCCAGTACTTC
J gene: TRBJ1-2; D gene: TRBD1; V gene: TRBV28; clone size: -; CDR3 protein: CASKDRDRELNPF; CDR3 DNA: TGTGCCAGCAAAGACCGAGACAGGGAGCTTAACCCCTTC
J gene: TRBJ1-1; D gene: -; V gene: TRBV15; clone size: -; CDR3 protein: CATSRDQGDGAFF; CDR3 DNA: TGTGCCACCAGCAGAGATCAGGGTGACGGAGCTTTCTTT
J gene: TRBJ1-5; D gene: -; V gene: TRBV5-1; clone size: once; CDR3 protein: CASSLTPWSNQPQHF; CDR3 DNA: TGCGCCAGCAGCTTGACTCCCTGGAGCAATCAGCCCCAGCATTTT
J gene: TRBJ2-6; D gene: TRBD1; V gene: TRBV4-3; clone size: -; CDR3 protein: CASSPQGQGASGANVLTF; CDR3 DNA: TGCGCCAGCAGCCCACAAGGACAGGGGGCCTCAGGGGCCAACGTCCTGACTTTC
J gene: TRBJ1-4; D gene: -; V gene: TRBV27; clone size: -; CDR3 protein: CASSPLTREKLFF; CDR3 DNA: TGTGCCAGCAGCCCCCTCACCAGGGAAAAACTGTTTTTT
J gene: TRBJ2-2; D gene: TRBD2; V gene: TRBV25-1; clone size: -; CDR3 protein: CASSEFERGTGELFF; CDR3 DNA: TGTGCCAGCAGTGAATTTGAGCGGGGAACCGGGGAGCTGTTTTTT
J gene: TRBJ1-1; D gene: -; V gene: TRBV4-2; clone size: once; CDR3 protein: CASSQVPGAEAFF; CDR3 DNA: TGTGCCAGCAGCCAAGTGCCGGGGGCTGAAGCTTTCTTT
J gene: TRBJ1-1; D gene: TRBD1; V gene: TRBV29-1; clone size: -; CDR3 protein: CSVETGQLMNTEAFF; CDR3 DNA: TGCAGCGTTGAGACGGGACAGCTGATGAACACTGAAGCTTTCTTT
J gene: TRBJ2-4; D gene: -; V gene: TRBV5-4; clone size: -; CDR3 protein: CASSREQQAKNIQYF; CDR3 DNA: TGTGCCAGCAGCCGAGAACAGCAGGCCAAAAACATTCAGTACTTC
J gene: TRBJ2-3; D gene: -; V gene: TRBV13; clone size: -; CDR3 protein: CASSPNTGWRTDTQYF; CDR3 DNA: TGTGCCAGCAGCCCAAATACAGGGTGGCGCACAGATACGCAGTATTTT
J gene: TRBJ1-1; D gene: -; V gene: TRBV6-6; clone size: -; CDR3 protein: CASSYSRISMNTEAFF; CDR3 DNA: TGTGCCAGCAGTTACTCCAGGATTTCCATGAACACTGAAGCTTTCTTT
J gene: TRBJ2-5; D gene: TRBD1; V gene: TRBV19; clone size: -; CDR3 protein: CASATGFQETQYF; CDR3 DNA: TGTGCCAGTGCGACAGGGTTCCAAGAGACCCAGTACTTC
J gene: TRBJ1-1; D gene: TRBD1; V gene: TRBV2; clone size: -; CDR3 protein: CASSQQGENTEAFF; CDR3 DNA: TGTGCCAGCAGTCAACAGGGGGAGAACACTGAAGCTTTCTTT
J gene: TRBJ1-6; D gene: TRBD1; V gene: TRBV7-2; clone size: -; CDR3 protein: CASSLVGTGRIGSPLHF; CDR3 DNA: TGTGCCAGCAGCTTAGTAGGGACAGGGAGAATTGGGTCACCCCTCCACTTT
J gene: TRBJ2-2; D gene: TRBD2; V gene: TRBV4-3; clone size: -; CDR3 protein: CASGSGGTGELFF; CDR3 DNA: TGCGCCAGCGGGAGCGGGGGTACCGGGGAGCTGTTTTTT
J gene: TRBJ2-7; D gene: -; V gene: TRBV27; clone size: -; CDR3 protein: CASSLQEDYEQYF; CDR3 DNA: TGTGCCAGCAGTTTGCAGGAGGACTACGAGCAGTACTTC
J gene: TRBJ2-7; D gene: TRBD2; V gene: TRBV7-9; clone size: -; CDR3 protein: CASSSTSGSLSYEQYF; CDR3 DNA: TGTGCCAGCAGCTCTACCAGCGGGAGTCTCTCCTACGAGCAGTACTTC
J gene: TRBJ1-1; D gene: -; V gene: TRBV6-5; clone size: -; CDR3 protein: CASSYQWNTEAFF; CDR3 DNA: TGTGCCAGCAGTTACCAGTGGAACACTGAAGCTTTCTTT
J gene: TRBJ2-3; D gene: TRBD2; V gene: TRBV6-6; clone size: few; CDR3 protein: CASSWGTSGQTDTQYF; CDR3 DNA: TGTGCCAGCAGTTGGGGGACTAGCGGGCAAACAGATACGCAGTATTTT